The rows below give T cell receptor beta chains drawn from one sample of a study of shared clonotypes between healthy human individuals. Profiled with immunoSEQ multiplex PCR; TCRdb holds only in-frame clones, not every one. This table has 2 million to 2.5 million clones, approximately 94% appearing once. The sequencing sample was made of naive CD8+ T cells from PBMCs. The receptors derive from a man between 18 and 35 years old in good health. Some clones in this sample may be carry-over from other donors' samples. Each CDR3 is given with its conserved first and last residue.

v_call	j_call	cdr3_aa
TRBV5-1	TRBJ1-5	CASSLTPTGEQPQHF
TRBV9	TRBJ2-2	CASSAEGMGTGELFF
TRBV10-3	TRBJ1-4	CARPNRANEKLFF
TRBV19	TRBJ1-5	CASSMRGGGPQHF
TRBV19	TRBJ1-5	CASSINRETYNQPQHF
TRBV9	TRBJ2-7	CASSPRQGRFYEQYF
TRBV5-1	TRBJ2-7	CASSLAGGLSYEQYF
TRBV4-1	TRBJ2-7	CASSLLDRGSYEQYF
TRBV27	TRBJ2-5	CASSLLGDRQTQYF
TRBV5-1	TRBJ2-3	CASTTRTGGTDTQYF
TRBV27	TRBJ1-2	CASSPRGGYGYTF
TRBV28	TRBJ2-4	CASSFPLAKNIQYF
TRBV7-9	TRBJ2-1	CASSPRTGGVLYNEQFF
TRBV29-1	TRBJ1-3	CSARDSSSSGNTIYF
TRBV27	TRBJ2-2	CASSLETGVNTGELFF
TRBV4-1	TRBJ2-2	CASNFPGQGAIPGELFF
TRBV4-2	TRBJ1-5	CASSQGRDRGWPQHF
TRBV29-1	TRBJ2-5	CSVEVTTIQETQYF
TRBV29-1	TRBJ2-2	CSVEDQREVGELFF
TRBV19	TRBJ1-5	CASSIVRQLNQPQHF
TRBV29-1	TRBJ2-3	CSRGGTSGSSGGTDTQYF
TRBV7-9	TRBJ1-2	CASSLPRLRYYGYTF
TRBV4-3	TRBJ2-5	CASSQAASETQYF
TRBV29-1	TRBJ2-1	CSVTWTGGNEQFF
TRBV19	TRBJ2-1	CASSITAGEGNEQFF
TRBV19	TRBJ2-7	CASSIGTGTYEQYF
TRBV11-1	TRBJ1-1	CASTSPGNTEAFF
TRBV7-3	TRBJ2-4	CASSLTGHLAKNIQYF
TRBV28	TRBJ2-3	CASSLLEGLKDTQYF
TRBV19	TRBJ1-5	CASSYRGRNQPQHF
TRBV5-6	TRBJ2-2	CASSLPSGSTGELFF
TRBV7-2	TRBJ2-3	CASSFPSTGVSPDTQYF